This entry features one TCR beta chain sequence. Its antigen is unidentified. This entry belongs to a study of cytomegalovirus exposure and HLA in healthy donors. Study outcomes and limitations: Diagnosis of cytomegalovirus status made by the classifier reportedly showed high specificity and sensitivity.

CDR1 and CDR2 (germline): SGHTS, YDEGEE. Trimming stripped 0 bases from V and 5 bases from J, with 4 bases between. CDR3 length: 12 residues. The PCR made use of 60 Vbeta and 13 Jbeta primers. Produced via immunoSEQ multiplex PCR; TCRdb's table is partial and in-frame only. The sample consists of 100,000 to 150,000 clones, over 65% of them appearing once. The chain couples TRBV5-8 to TRBJ2-3; D remains unclear. The sequencing input was PBMCs. The receptor comes from a man aged 18 to 29 in good health and CMV-seronegative. The CDR3, as DNA: TGTGCCAGCAGCTTGGGTAAAGATACGCAGTATTTT. Translation gives CASSLGKDTQYF.